This TCR beta chain was identified in a study of blood T cell repertoires in COVID-19. Study overall: Donors in the United States, Italy and Spain gave samples during acute or convalescent COVID-19.

In the original processing: By means of reference gene primer amplification, nucleated cell counts were estimated. The assay was immunoSEQ multiplex PCR, and TCRdb's table has in-frame clones only and misses some. V and J calls plus clone size are reproduced from that table; the DNA served to infer D and trimming. The sample includes about 270,000 clones, around 93% of them seen just once. The CDR3 contains 15 residues. Looked up from germline, CDR1 is SEHNR and CDR2 is FQNEAQ (reference sequence). Trimming at V came to 1 base and at J to 3 bases, leaving 5 bases not matched to a gene. Cohort assignment relied on participant-reported clinical history.

The clonotype originates from a man between 40 and 49 years old who had been exposed to COVID-19. V usage is TRBV7-9 and J usage is TRBJ2-7, with 8 bases fitting TRBD2. The specimen sequenced was PBMCs or T cells enriched from blood (not recorded which). CDR3 in amino acids: CASSLDGTSNYEQYF. CDR3 in DNA: TGTGCCAGCAGCTTAGACGGGACTAGTAACTACGAGCAGTACTTC.